Each of the 22 T cell receptor beta chains below was sequenced from the same sample in a study of T cells expressing NK-cell markers (TCRdb year 2020). Library prep was done by 5' RACE. Sequencing was performed on an Illumina HiSeq 2000. TCRdb reprocessed the reads into one record per CDR3 protein sequence, lacking DNA. The data table for this sample lists fewer than 200,000 distinct CDR3 sequences. The ten largest clones take up approximately 17% of the sample. The sequencing input was blood T cells: a sorted CD56 or NKG2C T cell subset, CD4+ or CD8+ T cells, or bulk PBMC T cells (not recorded which). Receptors originate from a woman between 18 and 70 years old in good health.

The rearrangement links TRBV3-1 to TRBJ2-2; TCRdb designates TRBD2, a call that cannot be tested without DNA. In germline, CDR1 is LGHDT, CDR2 YNNKEL (reference sequence). The length of the CDR3 is 16 residues. The chain's CDR3 is CASSRPAGEGTGELFF. Looking up the rest from reference TRBV3-1 and TRBJ2-2 gives the full variable domain: DTAVSQTPKYLVTQMGNDKSIKCEQNLGHDTMYWYKQDSKKFLKIMFSYNNKELIINETVPNRFSPKSPDKAHLNLHINSLELGDSAVYFCASSRPAGEGTGELFFGEGSRLTVL.

The rearrangement uses TRBV5-1 and TRBJ2-2. Germline loops: CDR1 SGHRS, CDR2 YFSETQ. This CDR3 comprises 14 residues. The CDR3 reads CASSWGRNTGELFF.

The chain has TRBV4-1 and TRBJ2-7. The CDR3 has 15 amino acids. In germline, CDR1 is MGHRA, CDR2 YSYEKL. CDR3 in amino acids: CASSPQDLDSSEQYF.

The chain links TRBV5-1 to TRBJ2-1; TCRdb picks TRBD1, but there is no DNA to check that call. The CDR3 sequence is 17 residues long. The germline V gene encodes CDR1 SGHRS and CDR2 YFSETQ. The CDR3 spells CASSSGTGENLYNEQFF.

The chain carries TRBV3-1 and TRBJ2-1; checking the TCRdb D call of TRBD2 is not possible without DNA. Germline CDR1 reads LGHDT; CDR2 reads YNNKEL (reference sequence). CDR3 length: 15 residues. CDR3 protein: CASSQGEGIYNEQFF.

This rearrangement joins TRBV20-1 to TRBJ2-3; TCRdb picks TRBD1, but there is no DNA to check that call. Germline V lookup: CDR1 DFQATT, CDR2 SNEGSKA (reference sequence). The CDR3 covers 12 residues. The CDR3 loop is CSGHSLGDTQYF.

The chain has TRBV5-1 and TRBJ2-5; there is no DNA to check the TCRdb D call of TRBD2. This CDR3 region has 15 residues. The germline gives CDR1 SGHRS, CDR2 YFSETQ. The CDR3: CASSLSPGLEETQYF. Looking up the rest from reference TRBV5-1 and TRBJ2-5 gives the full variable domain: KAGVTQTPRYLIKTRGQQVTLSCSPISGHRSVSWYQQTPGQGLQFLFEYFSETQRNKGNFPGRFSGRQFSNSRSEMNVSTLELGDSALYLCASSLSPGLEETQYFGPGTRLLVL.

The chain couples TRBV5-1 to TRBJ2-4; TCRdb's D gene call, TRBD1, goes unchecked for lack of DNA. This CDR3 spans 17 amino acids. CDR1 is SGHRS, CDR2 YFSETQ, per germline. The CDR3 here is CASSLEGQGAVKNIQYF.

The chain recombines TRBV20-1 with TRBJ1-5; the TCRdb call, TRBD1, lacks DNA for checking. The germline V gene encodes CDR1 DFQATT and CDR2 SNEGSKA (reference sequence). The CDR3 extends over 13 amino acids. CDR3 sequence: CSARQGLSQPQHF.

The chain uses TRBV4-2 and TRBJ2-1. This CDR3 comprises 15 residues. Germline V gives CDR1 LGHNA, CDR2 YNFKEQ. CDR3 sequence reads: CASSQDPTNYNEQFF.

V and J are TRBV27 and TRBJ2-5; absent DNA, TCRdb's TRBD1 call cannot be checked. Germline CDR1 reads MNHEY; CDR2 reads SMNVEV (reference sequence). The CDR3 has 13 amino acids. CDR3 sequence reads: CASSPYRGETQYF.

V gene TRBV20-1 combines with J gene TRBJ2-3; the TCRdb call, TRBD2, lacks DNA for checking. Per germline, CDR1 DFQATT and CDR2 SNEGSKA (reference sequence). The CDR3 contains 16 residues. The CDR3 spells CSAPSGGAFRTDTQYF.

This chain uses TRBV12-3 or TRBV12-4 with TRBJ2-7. CDR3 length equals 13 residues. Here the CDR3 reads CASSSQNNYEQYF.

This chain links TRBV11-2 with TRBJ2-1; TCRdb proposes TRBD1, but this gene call is untestable without DNA. CDR1 is SGHAT, CDR2 FQNNGV, per germline. The CDR3 loop spans 14 amino acids. The CDR3 loop reads CASRQGGRYNEQFF.

The chain recombines TRBV5-1 with TRBJ2-5; the TCRdb D gene call, TRBD2, has no DNA to confirm it. The CDR3 has 18 residues. Germline loops: CDR1 SGHRS, CDR2 YFSETQ. CDR3 region: CASSAPGLKGTWAETQYF. The full variable domain, completed using reference TRBV5-1 and TRBJ2-5, is KAGVTQTPRYLIKTRGQQVTLSCSPISGHRSVSWYQQTPGQGLQFLFEYFSETQRNKGNFPGRFSGRQFSNSRSEMNVSTLELGDSALYLCASSAPGLKGTWAETQYFGPGTRLLVL.

The chain combines TRBV12-3 or TRBV12-4 with TRBJ1-2; the TRBD1 assignment by TCRdb is unverifiable without DNA. The CDR3 has 16 residues. CDR3 sequence: CASSRNNRGPGHGYTF.

The V and J genes are TRBV30 and TRBJ2-7; no DNA is available, so the TRBD2 call from TCRdb remains unchecked. CDR1 GTSNPN and CDR2 SVGIG come from the germline V gene (reference sequence). The CDR3 runs 15 residues. The chain's CDR3 is CAWSLGGTSNGEQYF. Complete variable domain (other parts from reference TRBV30 and TRBJ2-7): SQTIHQWPATLVQPVGSPLSLECTVEGTSNPNLYWYRQAAGRGLQLLFYSVGIGQISSEVPQNLSASRPQDRQFILSSKKLLLSDSGFYLCAWSLGGTSNGEQYFGPGTRLTVT.

The V call is TRBV3-1, the J call TRBJ2-3; the D gene TCRdb calls, TRBD2, cannot be checked with no DNA. The germline V gene has CDR1 LGHDT and CDR2 YNNKEL (reference sequence). The CDR3 sequence is 15 residues long. CDR3 sequence: CASSPGTSGTDTQYF.

The genes are TRBV7-2 and TRBJ2-6; TCRdb returns TRBD1, unconfirmable since there is no DNA. CDR1 SGHTA and CDR2 FQGNSA come from the germline V gene. CDR3 size: 16 residues. CDR3 protein: CASSLTGPSGANVLTF.

V usage is TRBV10-3 and J usage is TRBJ1-1; TCRdb indicates TRBD1, and absent DNA this call remains unverified. Germline assignment: CDR1 ENHRY and CDR2 SYGVKD. The CDR3 has 14 residues. CDR3 region: CAISEGQINTEAFF.

V usage is TRBV6-5 and J usage is TRBJ1-3. The CDR3 totals 16 residues. CDR1 MNHEY and CDR2 SVGAGI come from the germline V gene. CDR3 residues: CASSYSSDGSGNTIYF.

V and J are TRBV7-8 and TRBJ2-2. The CDR3 spans 14 residues. Germline V gene lookup returns CDR1 SGHVS and CDR2 FQNEAQ. CDR3: CASSLDGLGGELFF.